These 31 T cell receptor beta chains were sequenced from one sample in a study of response to subunit inactivated influenza vaccine. Using its own MiXCR run on the RT-PCR reads, TCRdb lists one record per CDR3 protein. The sample carries over 650,000 distinct CDR3 sequences, around 18% recorded once. The source was PBMCs from blood, collected about 5 days after vaccination. The receptor set was obtained from a man aged 45-60 years who received an inactivated influenza vaccine.

The V call is TRBV7-9, the J call TRBJ1-2; no clear D gene. Germline V gene sequence: CDR1 SEHNR, CDR2 FQNEAQ (reference sequence). The CDR3 runs to 15 residues. V lost 5 bases to trimming and J lost 1 base, with 14 bases between them. The CDR3 sequence is CASSADWFGNYGYTF. DNA of the CDR3: TGTGCCAGCAGCGCCGACTGGTTTGGTAACTATGGCTACACCTTC. Variable domain in full (rest from reference TRBV7-9 and TRBJ1-2): DTGVSQNPRHKITKRGQNVTFRCDPISEHNRLYWYRQTLGQGPEFLTYFQNEAQLEKSRLLSDRFSAERPKGSFSTLEIQRTEQGDSAMYLCASSADWFGNYGYTFGSGTRLTVV.

The V and J genes are TRBV4-2 and TRBJ2-7; TRBD2 matches at 11 bases. The germline gives CDR1 LGHNA, CDR2 YNFKEQ. Trimming removed 4 bases from V and 3 bases from J; junction bases left unmatched: 8. This CDR3 contains 16 residues. In DNA, the CDR3 is TGTGCCAGCAGCCGGAATAGCGGGGGGGGGAGCTACGAGCAGTACTTC. The encoded protein is CASSRNSGGGSYEQYF.

This clonotype was counted only a few times. The junction shows a germline mismatch at one end, possibly a read error. The chain has TRBV12-3 or TRBV12-4 and TRBJ1-4, with D tentatively TRBD1 (6 bases). This CDR3 has 16 residues. In DNA, the CDR3 is TGTGCCAGCAGTCCCCCCCCCGGGACAACCAATGAAAAACTGTTTTTT. Protein product: CASSPPPGTTNEKLFF.

Ten or more counts support this clonotype. The chain carries TRBV5-1 and TRBJ2-3; unclear D gene. V was trimmed by 0 bases and J by 4 bases, leaving 6 bases between them. This CDR3 has 13 amino acids. CDR1 is SGHRS and CDR2 is YFSETQ in the germline V gene. The CDR3 DNA reads as TGCGCCAGCAGCTTGGACGGGTCAGATACGCAGTATTTT. This gives the protein CASSLDGSDTQYF.

This clonotype has more than one count but fewer than ten. This chain uses TRBV12-3 or TRBV12-4 with TRBJ2-5; TRBD2 agrees at 10 bases. V gave up 5 bases and J gave up 2 bases; unmatched junction bases: 11. This CDR3 is 17 amino acids long. CDR3 in DNA: TGTGCCAGCAGTCAAACGGGACTAGCGAAAAATCAAGAGACCCAGTACTTC. As protein: CASSQTGLAKNQETQYF.

The V and J genes are TRBV24-1 and TRBJ2-7, with D perhaps TRBD1 (6 bases). V was pared by 9 bases and J by 0 bases, with 11 bases between. The CDR3 runs 13 residues. Germline V gives CDR1 KGHDR, CDR2 SFDVKD. CDR3 region: CATGRRGSYEQYF. Here the CDR3 DNA reads TGTGCCACCGGCCGCAGGGGCTCCTACGAGCAGTACTTC.

This clonotype appeared a few times. The chain links TRBV4-3 to TRBJ2-1, with D possibly TRBD1 on 7 matching bases. The V end was cut by 1 base, the J end by 2 bases, with 15 bases between. CDR3 length: 17 amino acids. The germline CDR1 and CDR2 sequences are LGHNA and YSLEER. The CDR3 loop reads CASSQVGGGKAYNEQFF. In DNA, the CDR3 is TGCGCCAGCAGCCAAGTCGGAGGGGGCAAAGCCTACAATGAGCAGTTCTTC.

This clonotype was recorded at least ten times. V is TRBV5-1 and J is TRBJ2-7; weak D call: TRBD1 (5 bases). This CDR3 has 13 residues. Trimming took 1 base from V and 4 from J, leaving 9 bases between them. Per germline, CDR1 SGHRS and CDR2 YFSETQ. CDR3 residues: CASSLLQAYEQYF. CDR3 DNA: TGCGCCAGCAGCTTGCTACAGGCGTACGAGCAGTACTTC. The variable domain in full, with the rest retrieved from reference TRBV5-1 and TRBJ2-7, is KAGVTQTPRYLIKTRGQQVTLSCSPISGHRSVSWYQQTPGQGLQFLFEYFSETQRNKGNFPGRFSGRQFSNSRSEMNVSTLELGDSALYLCASSLLQAYEQYFGPGTRLTVT.

This clonotype was counted a few times. The rearrangement links TRBV5-1 to TRBJ2-7, with a possible D match to TRBD1 (6 bases). Trimming pared 4 bases from V and 1 base from J, leaving 21 bases between. Germline V gene data show CDR1 as SGHRS and CDR2 as YFSETQ. The CDR3 has 17 amino acids. The CDR3 nucleotides read TGCGCCAGCAGCACCCCGAGGTCAGGGGTACAATCCTACGAGCAGTACTTC. Protein: CASSTPRSGVQSYEQYF.

The chain employs TRBV12-3 or TRBV12-4 and TRBJ1-1; tentatively, D is TRBD1 (5 bases). V was clipped by 2 bases and J by 4 bases, with 14 bases between them. The CDR3 contains 15 residues. The DNA of the CDR3 is TGTGCCAGCAGTTTACGCGGGGCGTCGTTCACTGAAGCTTTCTTT. Translating gives CASSLRGASFTEAFF.

In this sample, this clonotype turned up a few times. The chain is built from TRBV7-2 and TRBJ2-5; 7 nucleotides line up with TRBD2. Germline CDR1 and CDR2: SGHTA and FQGNSA. Trimming cost V 2 bases and J 1 base; bases outside gene matches: 4. The CDR3 consists of 15 residues. CDR3 bases: TGTGCCAGCAGCTTACAGGCTAGCGGCCAAGAGACCCAGTACTTC. Translating gives CASSLQASGQETQYF.

This clonotype appeared a few times. The chain joins TRBV7-2 to TRBJ2-3; 7 bases line up with TRBD1. Germline CDR1 reads SGHTA; CDR2 reads FQGNSA. With 6 bases clipped from V and 0 bases from J, the junction kept 6 bases outside the gene matches. CDR3 size: 15 residues. The CDR3 bases are TGTGCCAGCAGTATGGGACAGTCGAGCACAGATACGCAGTATTTT. Protein: CASSMGQSSTDTQYF.

The rearrangement links TRBV12-3 or TRBV12-4 to TRBJ2-2, with D possibly TRBD1 on 6 matching bases. Deletions cut 6 bases from V and 2 bases from J, with 13 bases between. The CDR3 runs 15 residues. CDR3 in amino acids: CASSTGNVNTGELFF. The DNA for the CDR3 is TGTGCCAGCAGCACAGGGAACGTTAACACCGGGGAGCTGTTTTTT.

This clonotype was counted between two and nine times. The chain has TRBV5-5 and TRBJ2-5, with D unclear. This CDR3 contains 13 residues. V was pared by 1 base and J by 5 bases, with 9 bases between. Germline CDR1 SGHKS, CDR2 YYEKEE (reference sequence). As DNA, the CDR3 is TGTGCCAGCAGCTTGCTGGTCATGGAGACCCAGTACTTC. Its protein product is CASSLLVMETQYF.

This chain joins TRBV29-1 and TRBJ2-2; tentative D call: TRBD1 (5 bases). The V end was cut by 4 bases, the J end by 4 bases, with 13 bases between. The CDR3 spans 14 residues. The germline gives CDR1 SQVTM, CDR2 ANQGSEA. CDR3 residues: CSVVGVLGTGELFF. CDR3 bases: TGCAGCGTTGTAGGGGTCCTTGGCACCGGGGAGCTGTTTTTT.

This clonotype was recorded a few times. The chain employs TRBV10-3 and TRBJ2-5; 10 nucleotides line up with TRBD2. The CDR3 totals 14 residues. Trimming took 5 bases from V and 2 from J; bases not matched to a gene: 2. CDR1 is ENHRY and CDR2 is SYGVKD in the germline V gene. Here the CDR3 reads CAISRTSGQETQYF. DNA of the CDR3: TGTGCCATCAGTCGGACTAGCGGACAAGAGACCCAGTACTTC.

This chain links TRBV20-1 with TRBJ2-3, with 7 bases that match TRBD2. CDR1 is DFQATT and CDR2 is SNEGSKA in the germline V gene (reference sequence). V dropped 1 base and J dropped 8; count of bases not matched to a gene: 9. The CDR3 is made up of 14 amino acids. CDR3 sequence (DNA): TGCAGTGCTAGAGCGGGCGGGGGAATGGTTACGCAGTATTTT. Translating gives CSARAGGGMVTQYF.

This chain uses TRBV6-1 with TRBJ1-6; 7 bases agree with TRBD1. The ends lost 6 bases at V and 9 bases at J; junction bases unmatched: 8. Germline values: CDR1 MNHNS, CDR2 SASEGT. CDR3 length equals 14 residues. CDR3 coding DNA: TGTGCCAGCAGAACCACAGGGGAATTTTCACCCCTCCACTTT. This sequence encodes CASRTTGEFSPLHF.

The chain recombines TRBV2 with TRBJ1-5; 8 bases match TRBD1. The V gene's germline CDR1 is SNHLY and CDR2 FYNNEI. With 6 bases clipped from V and 4 bases from J, the junction kept 5 bases outside the gene matches. CDR3 length equals 14 residues. CDR3 DNA sequence: TGTGCCAGCAGGTCACAGGGGGAGAATCAGCCCCAGCATTTT. It translates to CASRSQGENQPQHF.

This clonotype has only a few counts. The rearrangement joins TRBV20-1 to TRBJ2-5; D remains ambiguous. Trimming removed 0 bases from V and 4 bases from J, with 12 bases in between. Per the germline V gene, CDR1 is DFQATT and CDR2 is SNEGSKA (reference sequence). CDR3 length: 14 residues. DNA for the CDR3: TGCAGTGCTAGAGATCCATTAAGTGGAGAGACCCAGTACTTC. This sequence encodes CSARDPLSGETQYF.

V and J are TRBV12-3 or TRBV12-4 and TRBJ2-5, with 10 bases lining up with TRBD2. Trimming removed 5 bases from V and 4 bases from J; junction bases left unmatched: 10. This CDR3 has 16 amino acids. The CDR3 is CASSLGLAGAVETQYF. CDR3 coding DNA: TGTGCCAGCAGTCTCGGCCTAGCGGGGGCCGTAGAGACCCAGTACTTC.

This clonotype was counted ten times or more. CDR3 DNA: TGTGCCAGCAGTTACGGCACGTCTGGGGCCAACGTCCTGACTTTC. This sequence encodes CASSYGTSGANVLTF. V usage is TRBV6-2 or TRBV6-3 and J usage is TRBJ2-6; no clear D. There are 15 residues in the CDR3. Trimming removed 2 bases at V and 1 base at J, with 6 bases between. The germline gives CDR1 MNHEY, CDR2 SVGEGT.

This clonotype was picked up many times. The chain links TRBV4-3 to TRBJ2-3; 10 bases are a match to TRBD2. The CDR3 has 17 amino acids. The germline CDR1 and CDR2 sequences are LGHNA and YSLEER. With 0 bases clipped from V and 4 bases from J, the junction kept 7 bases outside the gene matches. Here the CDR3 reads CASSQDRSGGASDTQYF. CDR3 coding DNA: TGCGCCAGCAGCCAAGATAGGAGCGGGGGGGCCTCAGATACGCAGTATTTT.

The CDR3: CASSYLGLPNTEAFF. In nucleotides, the CDR3 is TGTGCCAGCAGTTACCTGGGACTTCCGAACACTGAAGCTTTCTTT. V is TRBV6-5 and J is TRBJ1-1, with a weak D call TRBD1 (5 bases). V was shortened by 2 bases and J by 1 base, with 11 bases between the two germline ends. The CDR3 consists of 15 residues. The germline V gene encodes CDR1 MNHEY and CDR2 SVGAGI.

This clonotype was seen a few times. CDR3 DNA sequence: TGCAGTGCCGCAGGTGGGATGCCCCTCCACTTT. It translates to CSAAGGMPLHF. The V gene is TRBV20-1, the J gene TRBJ1-6; D is uncertain. The CDR3 spans 11 residues. V was shortened by 6 bases and J by 13 bases, with 13 bases between the two germline ends. Looked up from germline, CDR1 is DFQATT and CDR2 is SNEGSKA (reference sequence).

This clonotype has a handful of counts. The chain recombines TRBV7-9 with TRBJ1-5; D perhaps matches TRBD1 (5 bases). The V and J ends lost 6 bases and 5 bases respectively, with 14 bases between them. The CDR3 runs to 14 residues. Germline CDR1 and CDR2: SEHNR and FQNEAQ (reference sequence). CDR3 residues: CASSSDSAYQPQHF. CDR3 nucleotide sequence: TGTGCCAGCAGTTCCGACAGCGCATATCAGCCCCAGCATTTT.

This clonotype showed up just a few times. The chain joins TRBV12-3 or TRBV12-4 to TRBJ2-7; 8 bases line up with TRBD2. The CDR3 contains 11 residues. V trimming: 7 bases; J trimming: 7 bases; junction bases outside the gene matches: 3. The CDR3 DNA is TGTGCCAGCACTCGGGGGGGAGAGCAGTACTTC. It translates to CASTRGGEQYF.

V usage is TRBV7-2 and J usage is TRBJ1-2; D uncertain. Trimming left V 1 base short and J 6 bases short, with 12 bases between. The V gene's germline CDR1 is SGHTA and CDR2 FQGNSA. This CDR3 is 14 amino acids long. CDR3 loop: CASSLDGVGNGYTF. DNA of the CDR3: TGTGCCAGCAGCTTAGATGGGGTTGGAAATGGCTACACCTTC.

In this sample, this clonotype turned up many times. The J gene is TRBJ1-2, the V gene TRBV29-1, with D tentatively TRBD1 (5 bases). The CDR3 extends over 15 amino acids. Germline V gene sequence: CDR1 SQVTM, CDR2 ANQGSEA. The ends were cut back, 4 bases at V and 5 bases at J, with 20 bases in the middle. The CDR3 nucleotides read TGCAGCGTTGGTAGTGACAGCTCCTTGAGATATGGCTACACCTTC. This encodes CSVGSDSSLRYGYTF.

The V and J genes are TRBV4-2 and TRBJ2-7; no firm D call. Germline values: CDR1 LGHNA, CDR2 YNFKEQ. Trimming cost V 2 bases and J 3 bases, with 14 bases left between them. The CDR3 runs to 15 residues. CDR3 DNA sequence: TGTGCCAGCAGCCAATCATGGGTGGACGGCTACGAGCAGTACTTC. It is translated as CASSQSWVDGYEQYF.

The J gene is TRBJ2-1, the V gene TRBV18, with TRBD2 matching over 11 bases. The CDR3 is 16 amino acids. V was pared by 4 bases and J by 2 bases, with 4 bases of the junction left unmatched. Germline CDR1 reads KGHSH; CDR2 reads LQKENI. The CDR3 region is CASSLQTSGAYNEQFF. CDR3 nucleotides: TGTGCCAGCTCACTGCAGACTAGCGGGGCCTACAATGAGCAGTTCTTC.